Listed below are T cell receptor beta chains from one sample, sequenced in a study of blood T cell repertoires in COVID-19. Here immunoSEQ multiplex PCR was the method, and the copy in TCRdb shows in-frame clones only, minus some. The sample has tens of thousands of clones, about four fifths seen once. Sample: peripheral blood. The origin of the receptors is an elderly man with COVID-19, enrolled during active disease. CDR3s include the opening cysteine and the closing phenylalanine or tryptophan. A D gene is named only where the DNA matches it firmly. Clone size is stated in some rows and not others, as once, few, many or a class when expanded.

size: .
D: .
J: TRBJ2-1
V: TRBV3-1/TRBV3-2
DNA: TGTGCCAGCAGCCAACGACTGATCTACAATGAGCAGTTCTTC
CDR3: CASSQRLIYNEQFF

size: .
D: .
J: TRBJ1-1
V: TRBV24-1
DNA: TGTGCCACCAGTGATTTCCCCACGGGTGAAGCTTTCTTT
CDR3: CATSDFPTGEAFF

size: .
D: TRBD1
J: TRBJ2-4
V: TRBV9
DNA: TGTGCCAGCAGCGCCCGGGACAGGGAACGGGTTGTGGGAACCAAAAACATTCAGTACTTC
CDR3: CASSARDRERVVGTKNIQYF

size: .
D: TRBD1
J: TRBJ2-3
V: TRBV11-3
DNA: TGTGCCAGCAGCCCGTCGACAGGGCACGGTGCAGATACGCAGTATTTT
CDR3: CASSPSTGHGADTQYF

size: .
D: .
J: TRBJ1-6
V: TRBV3-1/TRBV3-2
DNA: TGTGCCAGCAGCCAAGACAGTAATTCACCCCTCCACTTT
CDR3: CASSQDSNSPLHF

size: .
D: .
J: TRBJ1-5
V: TRBV7-9
DNA: TGTGCCAGCAGCCCACTGTTAGGCTCGAAGGGGGGGCACAATCAGCCCCAGCATTTT
CDR3: CASSPLLGSKGGHNQPQHF

size: .
D: .
J: TRBJ1-1
V: TRBV7-6
DNA: TGTGCCAGCAGCTTACGGGGAGGGCTGCCCACTGAAGCTTTCTTT
CDR3: CASSLRGGLPTEAFF

size: .
D: .
J: TRBJ1-2
V: TRBV9
DNA: TGTGCCAGCAGCCCCAGACAGGCCTATGGCTACACCTTC
CDR3: CASSPRQAYGYTF

size: .
D: .
J: TRBJ2-5
V: TRBV20-1
DNA: TGCAGTGCTAGAGATGGCAAGACCCAGTACTTC
CDR3: CSARDGKTQYF

size: .
D: .
J: TRBJ1-1
V: TRBV2
DNA: TGTGCCAGCAGTTTTGGCAACACTGAAGCTTTCTTT
CDR3: CASSFGNTEAFF

size: .
D: TRBD2
J: TRBJ2-1
V: TRBV28
DNA: TGTGCCAGCAGACATGCCGGGACTAGCGGGAGTGGTGAGCAGTTCTTC
CDR3: CASRHAGTSGSGEQFF

size: .
D: .
J: TRBJ2-3
V: TRBV5-1
DNA: TGCGCCAGCAGCTTGACAGGGTCCACAGATACGCAGTATTTT
CDR3: CASSLTGSTDTQYF

size: .
D: TRBD2
J: TRBJ2-7
V: TRBV25-1
DNA: TGTGCCAGCAGTGGCCGACAGACTAGCGACGAGCAGTACTTC
CDR3: CASSGRQTSDEQYF

size: few
D: TRBD2
J: TRBJ2-7
V: TRBV6-5
DNA: TGTGCCAGCAGTCTAGCGGGTCTTACCTACGAGCAGTACTTC
CDR3: CASSLAGLTYEQYF

size: .
D: TRBD1
J: TRBJ1-1
V: TRBV19
DNA: TGTGCCAGTAGTACCTGGGACAGGGCGGCTTTCTTT
CDR3: CASSTWDRAAFF

size: .
D: .
J: TRBJ2-7
V: TRBV18
DNA: TGTGCCAGCTCACCACCGGGGGCGGGAGTCTACGAGCAGTACTTC
CDR3: CASSPPGAGVYEQYF

size: .
D: .
J: TRBJ2-1
V: TRBV5-1
DNA: TGCGCCAGCAGCGGCGGGACCTCCTACAATGAGCAGTTCTTC
CDR3: CASSGGTSYNEQFF

size: .
D: TRBD2
J: TRBJ2-2
V: TRBV5-4
DNA: TGTGCCAGCAGCGGATCCTCTTCTAGCGGGGCCACCTGGGGGGAGCTGTTTTTT
CDR3: CASSGSSSSGATWGELFF

size: .
D: TRBD1
J: TRBJ1-2
V: TRBV4-1
DNA: TGCGCCAGCAGCCAAGATCTAGGGGGCAGGAGTGGCTACACCTTC
CDR3: CASSQDLGGRSGYTF

size: .
D: TRBD2
J: TRBJ2-5
V: TRBV19
DNA: TGTGCCAGTAGTGTAGGGGCGGGAGGTCAAGAGACCCAGTACTTC
CDR3: CASSVGAGGQETQYF

size: .
D: TRBD1
J: TRBJ1-4
V: TRBV15
DNA: TGTGCCACCAGCAGAGAGTTAGGGGGCTACGAAAAACTGTTTTTT
CDR3: CATSRELGGYEKLFF

size: .
D: TRBD2
J: TRBJ2-1
V: TRBV27
DNA: TGTGCCAGCAGTCGGTATCAGCGGGAGGCCTACAATGAGCAGTTCTTC
CDR3: CASSRYQREAYNEQFF

size: once
D: TRBD1
J: TRBJ2-3
V: TRBV5-1
DNA: TGCGCCAGCAGCCGCGACAGGGGAGACACAGATACGCAGTATTTT
CDR3: CASSRDRGDTDTQYF

size: .
D: TRBD1
J: TRBJ1-1
V: TRBV7-2
DNA: TGTGCCAGCAGCTTCTGGGACAGGTTGGGAGCTTTCTTT
CDR3: CASSFWDRLGAFF

size: .
D: .
J: TRBJ1-6
V: TRBV7-8
DNA: TGTGCCAGCAGCTGGGTGGACAGCTATAATTCACCCCTCCACTTT
CDR3: CASSWVDSYNSPLHF

size: .
D: .
J: TRBJ2-6
V: TRBV19
DNA: TGTGCCAGTAGTATTCGTGGCTCCTCTGGGGCCAACGTCCTGACTTTC
CDR3: CASSIRGSSGANVLTF

size: .
D: TRBD2
J: TRBJ2-5
V: TRBV28
DNA: TGTGCCAGCAGTTTTTTTCTCCGGACTAGCGGAGGGGAGACCCAGTACTTC
CDR3: CASSFFLRTSGGETQYF

size: .
D: .
J: TRBJ2-1
V: TRBV5-1
DNA: TGCGCCAGCAGCTCCGGAAGGACAGAGACCTACAATGAGCAGTTCTTC
CDR3: CASSSGRTETYNEQFF